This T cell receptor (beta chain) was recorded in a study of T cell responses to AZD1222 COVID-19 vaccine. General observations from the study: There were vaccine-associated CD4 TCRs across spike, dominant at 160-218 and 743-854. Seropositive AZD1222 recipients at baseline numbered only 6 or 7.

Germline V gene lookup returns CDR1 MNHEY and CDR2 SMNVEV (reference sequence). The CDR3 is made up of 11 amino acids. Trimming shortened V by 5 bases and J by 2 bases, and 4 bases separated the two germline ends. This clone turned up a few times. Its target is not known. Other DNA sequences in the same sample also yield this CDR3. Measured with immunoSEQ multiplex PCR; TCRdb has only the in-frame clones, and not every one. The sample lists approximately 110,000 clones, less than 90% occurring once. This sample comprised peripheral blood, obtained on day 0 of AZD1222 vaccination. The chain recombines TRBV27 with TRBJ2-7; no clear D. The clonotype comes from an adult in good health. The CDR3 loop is CASSTPYEQYF. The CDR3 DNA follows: TGTGCCAGCAGTACCCCCTACGAGCAGTACTTC.